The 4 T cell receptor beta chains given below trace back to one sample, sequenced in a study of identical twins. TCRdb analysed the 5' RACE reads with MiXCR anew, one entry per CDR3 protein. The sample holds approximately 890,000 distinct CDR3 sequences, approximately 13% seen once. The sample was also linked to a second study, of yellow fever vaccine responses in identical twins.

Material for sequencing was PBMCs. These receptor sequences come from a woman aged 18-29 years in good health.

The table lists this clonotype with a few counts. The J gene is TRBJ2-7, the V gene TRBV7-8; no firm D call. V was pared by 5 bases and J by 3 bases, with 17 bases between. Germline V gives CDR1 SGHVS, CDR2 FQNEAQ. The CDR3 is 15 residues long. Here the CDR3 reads CASSPVSELIYEQYF. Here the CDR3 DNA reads TGTGCCAGCAGCCCAGTCTCGGAACTGATCTACGAGCAGTACTTC. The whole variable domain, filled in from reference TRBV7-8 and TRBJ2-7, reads GAGVSQSPRYKVAKRGQDVALRCDPISGHVSLFWYQQALGQGPEFLTYFQNEAQLDKSGLPSDRFFAERPEGSVSTLKIQRTQQEDSAVYLCASSPVSELIYEQYFGPGTRLTVT.

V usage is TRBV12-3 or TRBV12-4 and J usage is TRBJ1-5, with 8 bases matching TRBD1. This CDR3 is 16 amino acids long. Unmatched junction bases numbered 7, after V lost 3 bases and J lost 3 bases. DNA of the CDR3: TGTGCCAGCAGTTTCTCAACAGGGGGGGACAATCAGCCCCAGCATTTT. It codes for CASSFSTGGDNQPQHF.

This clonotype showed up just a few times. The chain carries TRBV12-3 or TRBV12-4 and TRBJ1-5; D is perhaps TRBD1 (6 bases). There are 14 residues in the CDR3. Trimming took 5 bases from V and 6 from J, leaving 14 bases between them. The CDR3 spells CASSLDYRAQPQHF. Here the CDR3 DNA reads TGTGCCAGCAGTCTTGATTACAGGGCTCAGCCCCAGCATTTT.

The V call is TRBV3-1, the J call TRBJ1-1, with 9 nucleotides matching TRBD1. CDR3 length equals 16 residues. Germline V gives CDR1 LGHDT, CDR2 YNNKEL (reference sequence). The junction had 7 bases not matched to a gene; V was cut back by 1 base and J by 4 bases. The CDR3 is CASSQAGQGFSTEAFF. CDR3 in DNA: TGTGCCAGCAGCCAAGCCGGACAGGGGTTTTCCACTGAAGCTTTCTTT.